One T cell receptor beta chain is described in this entry. Its antigen is unidentified. Each CDR3 protein is one row after TCRdb ran MiXCR on the 5' RACE reads. The sample shows 410,000 or so distinct CDR3 sequences, less than 25% of them seen only once. V lost 5 bases to trimming and J lost 2 bases; unmatched junction nucleotides: 9. CDR1 is DFQATT and CDR2 is SNEGSKA in the germline V gene (reference sequence). The CDR3 has 16 amino acids. This specimen comes from a study of T-cell memory formation after mild COVID-19. Broader study findings: Among CD4+ contracting clones, most were CM and EM, and CD8+ ones EMRA. The appearance of some responding clones in pre-infection memory suggested that cross-reactive memory joined.

Sequenced input: PBMCs or a T cell subset sorted from them (not recorded which). The receptor comes from an adult woman who had mild COVID-19 (a few samples of this study predate the infection). Cell type and time point are not known. This chain uses TRBV20-1 with TRBJ2-1; 10 nucleotides align to TRBD2. Here the CDR3 DNA reads TGCAGTGCTTCACTACTAGCGGGATCGACCTACAATGAGCAGTTCTTC. Amino acids: CSASLLAGSTYNEQFF.